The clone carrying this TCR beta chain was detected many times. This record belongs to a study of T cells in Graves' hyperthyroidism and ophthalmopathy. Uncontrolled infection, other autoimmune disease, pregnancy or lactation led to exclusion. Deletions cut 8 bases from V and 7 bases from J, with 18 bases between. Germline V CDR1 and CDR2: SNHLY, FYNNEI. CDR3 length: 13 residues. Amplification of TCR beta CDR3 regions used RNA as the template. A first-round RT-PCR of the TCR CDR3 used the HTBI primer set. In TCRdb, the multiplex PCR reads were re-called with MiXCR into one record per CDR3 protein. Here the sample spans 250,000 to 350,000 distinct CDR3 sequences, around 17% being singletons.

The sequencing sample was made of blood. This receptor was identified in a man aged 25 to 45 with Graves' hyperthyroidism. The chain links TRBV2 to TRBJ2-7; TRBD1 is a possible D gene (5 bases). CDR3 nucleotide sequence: TGTGCCAGCCGACAGTCCCCCTTCGGGGAGCAGTACTTC. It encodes CASRQSPFGEQYF.